The rows below give T cell receptor beta chains drawn from one sample of a study of T-cell memory formation after mild COVID-19. TCRdb ran MiXCR on the 5' RACE reads and lists one entry per CDR3 protein. The top ten clones hold roughly an eighth of a sample with about half a million distinct CDR3 sequences, around a sixth of them seen once. The source material was PBMCs or a T cell subset sorted from them (not recorded which). The receptor set was obtained from an adult woman who had mild COVID-19 (a few samples of this study predate the infection). Cell type and time point are not known. Both conserved end residues are part of each CDR3. Fields, in order: D gene, J gene, CDR3 length, V gene, clone size, CDR3 DNA, CDR3 protein. A D gene is named only where the DNA matches it firmly. Size is stated for part of the rows, as once, few or many counts, or as a class when the clone is expanded.

>TRBD2|TRBJ2-7|17|TRBV19|NA
TGTGCCAGTAGTATAACAGGACTAGCGGGTGGCTCCTACGAGCAGTACTTC
CASSITGLAGGSYEQYF
>TRBD1|TRBJ1-3|16|TRBV5-1|few
TGCGCCAGCAGCCCCGACAGGGGGGACTCTGGAAACACCATATATTTT
CASSPDRGDSGNTIYF
>NA|TRBJ1-1|13|TRBV27|NA
TGTGCCAGCAGTTTACTATGGTACACTGAAGCTTTCTTT
CASSLLWYTEAFF
>TRBD1|TRBJ2-2|15|TRBV6-5|few
TGTGCCAGTTTCCGGGACAGGGGGCTGACCGGGGAGCTGTTTTTT
CASFRDRGLTGELFF
>NA|TRBJ2-1|14|TRBV3-1|NA
TGTGCCAGCAGCCAAGGAGGGGGGGTCGGTGAGCAGTTCTTC
CASSQGGGVGEQFF
>TRBD2|TRBJ2-1|16|TRBV5-4|NA
TGTGCCAGCACCGATACTAGCGGGGGCTCCTACAATGAGCAGTTCTTC
CASTDTSGGSYNEQFF
>TRBD1|TRBJ2-2|14|TRBV7-8|few
TGTGCCAGCGGCGACAGGGAACAGGCCGGGGAGCTGTTTTTT
CASGDREQAGELFF
>NA|TRBJ2-5|13|TRBV2|few
TGTGCCAGCAGCCTCAACCTCCAAGAGACCCAGTACTTC
CASSLNLQETQYF
>NA|TRBJ2-3|13|TRBV5-1|many
TGCGCCAGCAGCTTGGCCTCATCGGGTACGCAGTATTTT
CASSLASSGTQYF
>TRBD1|TRBJ2-1|13|TRBV29-1|NA
TGCAGCGTTGCCGGGACAGCCTACAATGAGCAGTTCTTC
CSVAGTAYNEQFF
>NA|TRBJ2-2|11|TRBV9|many
TGTGCCACCGGACAGACCGGGGAGCTGTTTTTT
CATGQTGELFF
>NA|TRBJ2-1|14|TRBV19|NA
TGTGCCAGTAGTATGGAAGCGAGATACAATGAGCAGTTCTTC
CASSMEARYNEQFF
>NA|TRBJ2-7|16|TRBV3-1|NA
TGTGCCAGCAGCCAAGGCGGACCTCTCGGGGGATACGAGCAGTACTTC
CASSQGGPLGGYEQYF
>NA|TRBJ2-7|14|TRBV28|NA
TGTGCCAGCAGAGACAGGCTTCAACTCTACGAGCAGTACTTC
CASRDRLQLYEQYF
>NA|TRBJ1-1|12|TRBV12-3/TRBV12-4|few
TGTGCCACCGAGGTGACTAACACTGAAGCTTTCTTT
CATEVTNTEAFF
>NA|TRBJ2-3|14|TRBV7-9|NA
TGTGCCAGCAGCTTAATGACCAGCACAGATACGCAGTATTTT
CASSLMTSTDTQYF
>NA|TRBJ2-1|14|TRBV18|many
TGTGCCAGCTCACCTTCTAGCGCCAACAATGAGCAGTTCTTC
CASSPSSANNEQFF
>NA|TRBJ2-3|14|TRBV12-3/TRBV12-4|few
TGTGCCAGCAGTTTAGCGTCTCTGGGGGATACGCAGTATTTT
CASSLASLGDTQYF
>NA|TRBJ2-2|13|TRBV14|NA
TGTGCCAGCAGTAACCAGGGCACCGGGGAGCTGTTTTTT
CASSNQGTGELFF